The source of this T cell receptor beta chain is a study of PD-L1 blockade in urothelial cancer. Time point noted: peripheral blood 6 weeks after treatment start. The ends were cut back, 2 bases at V and 4 bases at J, with 14 bases in the middle. Germline CDR1 MDHEN, CDR2 SYDVKM. The CDR3 contains 15 residues. This table comes from immunoSEQ multiplex PCR, and its TCRdb copy is limited to in-frame clones, with some not included. The sample gives roughly 45,000 clones, roughly 85% of which show up once; roughly 16% is in the top ten. The sample was PBMCs, taken around atezolizumab (anti-PD-L1) treatment. This receptor was taken from a man in his sixties with urothelial cancer. This chain joins TRBV28 and TRBJ1-2; TRBD1 might be the D (5 bases). The CDR3 DNA reads as TGTGCCAGCAGTTTAGGGGGGACCGCTTTCTATGGCTACACCTTC. Translating gives CASSLGGTAFYGYTF.